This T cell receptor beta chain was obtained from a study of T cells after yellow fever vaccination. Overall study context: The authors prepared low-cell-number fractions using SMART-Seq v4 Ultra Low Input. Study-wide points: Once the booster was given, most primary-vaccination clones reappeared, at just over 95% for CD4 and roughly 85% for CD8. Sorted repertoires could include abundant contaminating clonotypes from bulk cells. Although most clonotypes did not, a small share appeared in both CD4 and CD8 compartments.

TCRdb reprocessed the 5' RACE reads via MiXCR and lists one record per CDR3 protein. The sample has over 300,000 distinct CDR3 sequences; around 6.8% are singletons. With V trimmed by 3 bases and J by 2 bases, 11 bases remained unmatched. In germline, CDR1 is DFQATT, CDR2 SNEGSKA (reference sequence). The CDR3 is 16 amino acids. Remarks on this clonotype: The target antigen is unknown.

The V and J genes are TRBV20-1 and TRBJ2-7, with 9 bases aligning to TRBD1. This material consisted of PBMCs, taken more than 40 days after the first yellow fever vaccination. This TCR was recovered from a man between 18 and 29 years old who received the YFV17D yellow fever vaccine. The CDR3 here is CSARGTGYASAYEQYF. For the CDR3, the DNA is TGCAGTGCTAGGGGGACAGGGTACGCTTCGGCCTACGAGCAGTACTTC.